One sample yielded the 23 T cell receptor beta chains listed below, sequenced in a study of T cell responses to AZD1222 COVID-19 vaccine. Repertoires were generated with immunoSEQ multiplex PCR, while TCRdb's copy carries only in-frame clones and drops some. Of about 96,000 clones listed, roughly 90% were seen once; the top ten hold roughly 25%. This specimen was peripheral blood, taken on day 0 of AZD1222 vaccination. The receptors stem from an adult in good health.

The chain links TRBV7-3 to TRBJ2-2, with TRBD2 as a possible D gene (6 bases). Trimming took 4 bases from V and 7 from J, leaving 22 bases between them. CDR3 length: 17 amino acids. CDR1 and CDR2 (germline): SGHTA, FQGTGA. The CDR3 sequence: CASSSSSFRGKDGELFF. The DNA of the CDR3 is TGTGCCAGCAGCTCCAGTTCGTTTCGGGGGAAGGACGGGGAGCTGTTTTTT.

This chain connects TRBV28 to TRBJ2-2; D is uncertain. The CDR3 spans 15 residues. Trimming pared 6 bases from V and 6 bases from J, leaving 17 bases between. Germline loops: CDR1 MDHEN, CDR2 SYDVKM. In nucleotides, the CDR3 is TGTGCCAGCAGCCCAAGGGTAACGGGCCCCGGGGAGCTGTTTTTT. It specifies CASSPRVTGPGELFF. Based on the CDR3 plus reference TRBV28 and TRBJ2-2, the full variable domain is DVKVTQSSRYLVKRTGEKVFLECVQDMDHENMFWYRQDPGLGLRLIYFSYDVKMKEKGDIPEGYSVSREKKERFSLILESASTNQTSMYLCASSPRVTGPGELFFGEGSRLTVL.

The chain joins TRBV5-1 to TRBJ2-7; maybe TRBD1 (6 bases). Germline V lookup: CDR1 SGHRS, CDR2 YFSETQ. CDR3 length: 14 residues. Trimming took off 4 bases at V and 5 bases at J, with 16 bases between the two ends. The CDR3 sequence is CASSQQGSLDEQYF. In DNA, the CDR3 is TGCGCCAGCAGCCAACAGGGTTCTTTGGACGAGCAGTACTTC. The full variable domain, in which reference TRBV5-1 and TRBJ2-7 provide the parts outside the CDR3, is KAGVTQTPRYLIKTRGQQVTLSCSPISGHRSVSWYQQTPGQGLQFLFEYFSETQRNKGNFPGRFSGRQFSNSRSEMNVSTLELGDSALYLCASSQQGSLDEQYFGPGTRLTVT.

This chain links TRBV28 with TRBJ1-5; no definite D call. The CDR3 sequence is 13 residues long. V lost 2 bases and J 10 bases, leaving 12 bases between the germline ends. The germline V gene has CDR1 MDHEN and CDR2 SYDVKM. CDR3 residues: CASSLDLGQPQHF. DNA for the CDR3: TGTGCCAGCAGTTTAGACCTCGGGCAACCCCAGCATTTT.

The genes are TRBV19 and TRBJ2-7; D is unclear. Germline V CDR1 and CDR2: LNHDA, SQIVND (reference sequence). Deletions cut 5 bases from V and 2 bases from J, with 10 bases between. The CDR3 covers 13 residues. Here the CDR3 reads CASSFGTAYEQYF. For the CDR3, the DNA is TGTGCCAGTAGTTTCGGCACAGCCTACGAGCAGTACTTC.

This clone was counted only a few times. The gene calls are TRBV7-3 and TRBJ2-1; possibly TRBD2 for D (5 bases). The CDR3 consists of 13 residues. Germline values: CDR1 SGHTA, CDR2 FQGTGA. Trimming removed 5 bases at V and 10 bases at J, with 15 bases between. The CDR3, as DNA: TGTGCCAGCAGCCTGACTATTGTAGGCGAGCAGTTCTTC. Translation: CASSLTIVGEQFF.

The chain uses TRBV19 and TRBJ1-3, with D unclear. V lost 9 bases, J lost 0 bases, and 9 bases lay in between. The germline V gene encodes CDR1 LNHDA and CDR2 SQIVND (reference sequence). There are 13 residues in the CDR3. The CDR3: CASKPHSGNTIYF. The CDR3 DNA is TGTGCCAGCAAGCCCCACTCTGGAAACACCATATATTTT.

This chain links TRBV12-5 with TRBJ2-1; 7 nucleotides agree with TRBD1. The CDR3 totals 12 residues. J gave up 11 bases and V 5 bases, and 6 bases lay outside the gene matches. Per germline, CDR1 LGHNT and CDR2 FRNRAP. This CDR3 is CASGIIQGKQFF. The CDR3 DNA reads TGTGCTAGTGGTATAATACAGGGGAAGCAGTTCTTC.

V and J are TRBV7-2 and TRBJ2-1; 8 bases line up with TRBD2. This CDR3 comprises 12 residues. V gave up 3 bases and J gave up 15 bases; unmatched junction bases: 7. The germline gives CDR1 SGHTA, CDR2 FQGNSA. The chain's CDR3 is CASSFGGGWPFF. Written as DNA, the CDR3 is TGTGCCAGCAGCTTTGGCGGGGGGTGGCCGTTCTTC.

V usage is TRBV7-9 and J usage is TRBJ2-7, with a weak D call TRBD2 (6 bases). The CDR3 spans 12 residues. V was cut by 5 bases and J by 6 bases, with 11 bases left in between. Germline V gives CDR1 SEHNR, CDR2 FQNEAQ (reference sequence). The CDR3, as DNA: TGTGCCAGCAGCCCCGGCGGGGCCGAGCAGTACTTC. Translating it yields CASSPGGAEQYF.

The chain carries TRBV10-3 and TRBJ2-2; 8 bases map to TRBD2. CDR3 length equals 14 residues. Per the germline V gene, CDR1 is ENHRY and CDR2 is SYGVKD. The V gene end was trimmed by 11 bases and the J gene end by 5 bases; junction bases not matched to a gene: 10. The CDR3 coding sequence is TGTGCCTCTTCCGGGGGGGCCAATACCGGGGAGCTGTTTTTT. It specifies CASSGGANTGELFF.

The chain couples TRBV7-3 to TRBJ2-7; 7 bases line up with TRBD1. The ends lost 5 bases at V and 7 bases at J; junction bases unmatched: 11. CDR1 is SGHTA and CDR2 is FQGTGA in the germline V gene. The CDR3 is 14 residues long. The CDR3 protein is CASSASSRGREQYF. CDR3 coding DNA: TGTGCCAGCAGCGCCTCCTCTAGGGGGCGAGAGCAGTACTTC.

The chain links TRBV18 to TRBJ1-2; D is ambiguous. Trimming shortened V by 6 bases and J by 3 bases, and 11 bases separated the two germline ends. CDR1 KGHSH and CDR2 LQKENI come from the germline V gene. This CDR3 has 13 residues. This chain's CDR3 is CASSGSEDYGYTF. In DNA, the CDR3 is TGTGCCAGCTCGGGGTCAGAGGACTATGGCTACACCTTC.

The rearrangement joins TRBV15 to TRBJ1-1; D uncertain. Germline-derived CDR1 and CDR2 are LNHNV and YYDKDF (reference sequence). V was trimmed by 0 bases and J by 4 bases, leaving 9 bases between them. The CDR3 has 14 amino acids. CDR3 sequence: CATSRDQVGTEAFF. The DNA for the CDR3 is TGTGCCACCAGCAGAGATCAGGTAGGCACTGAAGCTTTCTTT.

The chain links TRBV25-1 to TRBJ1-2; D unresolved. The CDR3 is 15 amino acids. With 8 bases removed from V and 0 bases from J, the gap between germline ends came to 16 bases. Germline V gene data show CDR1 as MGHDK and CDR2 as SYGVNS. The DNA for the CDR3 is TGTGCCAGCCTCCCAAGATGGCGATCTAACTATGGCTACACCTTC. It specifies CASLPRWRSNYGYTF.

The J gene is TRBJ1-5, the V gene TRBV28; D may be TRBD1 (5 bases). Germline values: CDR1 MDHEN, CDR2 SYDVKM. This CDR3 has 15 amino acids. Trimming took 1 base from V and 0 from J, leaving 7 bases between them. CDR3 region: CASSLSGGSNQPQHF. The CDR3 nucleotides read TGTGCCAGCAGTTTATCGGGGGGTAGCAATCAGCCCCAGCATTTT.

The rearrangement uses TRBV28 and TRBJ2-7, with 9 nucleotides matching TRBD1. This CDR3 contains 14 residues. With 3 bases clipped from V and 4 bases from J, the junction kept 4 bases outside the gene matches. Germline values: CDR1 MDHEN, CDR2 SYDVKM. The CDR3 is CASSFVQGAYEQYF. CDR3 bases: TGTGCCAGCAGTTTTGTACAGGGGGCTTACGAGCAGTACTTC.

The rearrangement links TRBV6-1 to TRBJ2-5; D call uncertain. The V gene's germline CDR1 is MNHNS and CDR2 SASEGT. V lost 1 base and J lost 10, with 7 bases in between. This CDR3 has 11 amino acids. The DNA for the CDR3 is TGTGCCAGCAGTGAAGTTCAGGTCCAGTACTTC. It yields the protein CASSEVQVQYF.

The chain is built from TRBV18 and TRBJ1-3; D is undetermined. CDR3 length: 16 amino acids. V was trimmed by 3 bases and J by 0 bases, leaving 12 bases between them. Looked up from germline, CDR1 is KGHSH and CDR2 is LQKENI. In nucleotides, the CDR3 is TGTGCCAGCTCACCTGCTGAGACACTCTCTGGAAACACCATATATTTT. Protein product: CASSPAETLSGNTIYF.

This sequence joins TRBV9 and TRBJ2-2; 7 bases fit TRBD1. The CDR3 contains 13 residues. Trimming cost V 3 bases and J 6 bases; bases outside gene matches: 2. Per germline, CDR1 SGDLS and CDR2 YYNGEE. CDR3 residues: CASSEGAPGELFF. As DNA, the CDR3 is TGTGCCAGCAGCGAGGGGGCCCCCGGGGAGCTGTTTTTT.

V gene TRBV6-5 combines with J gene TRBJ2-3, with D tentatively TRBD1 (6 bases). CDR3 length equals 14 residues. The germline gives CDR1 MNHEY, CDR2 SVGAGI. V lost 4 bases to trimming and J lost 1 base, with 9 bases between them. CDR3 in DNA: TGTGCCAGCAGTTCGTCAGGGGGCACAGATACGCAGTATTTT. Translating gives CASSSSGGTDTQYF.

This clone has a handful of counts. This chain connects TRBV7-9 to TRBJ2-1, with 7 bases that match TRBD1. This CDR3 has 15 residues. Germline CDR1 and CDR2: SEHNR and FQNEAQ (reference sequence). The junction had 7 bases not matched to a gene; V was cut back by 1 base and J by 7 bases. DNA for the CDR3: TGTGCCAGCAGCTTAGGACAGGGTTCTTGGAATGAGCAGTTCTTC. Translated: CASSLGQGSWNEQFF.

CDR3 DNA sequence: TGTGCCAGCAGCGGGACTAGCAGGGAAGGAGATACGCAGTATTTT. This encodes CASSGTSREGDTQYF. The rearrangement uses TRBV28 and TRBJ2-3; 9 nucleotides agree with TRBD2. The V gene's germline CDR1 is MDHEN and CDR2 SYDVKM. The J segment lost 5 bases and the V segment lost 6 bases, leaving 9 bases of the junction unmatched. The CDR3 runs to 15 residues. The full variable domain, its missing parts supplied by reference TRBV28 and TRBJ2-3, is DVKVTQSSRYLVKRTGEKVFLECVQDMDHENMFWYRQDPGLGLRLIYFSYDVKMKEKGDIPEGYSVSREKKERFSLILESASTNQTSMYLCASSGTSREGDTQYFGPGTRLTVL.